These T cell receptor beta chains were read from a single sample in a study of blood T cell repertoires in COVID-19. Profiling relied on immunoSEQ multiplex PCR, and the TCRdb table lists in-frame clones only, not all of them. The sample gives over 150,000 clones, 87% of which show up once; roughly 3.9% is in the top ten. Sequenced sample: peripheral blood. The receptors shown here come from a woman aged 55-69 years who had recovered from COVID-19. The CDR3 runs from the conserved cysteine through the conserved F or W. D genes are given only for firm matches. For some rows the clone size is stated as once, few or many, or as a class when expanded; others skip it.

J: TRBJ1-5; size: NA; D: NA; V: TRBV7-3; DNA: TGTGCCAGCAGCGAAAGGATGGGAGGCGATCAGCCCCAGCATTTT; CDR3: CASSERMGGDQPQHF
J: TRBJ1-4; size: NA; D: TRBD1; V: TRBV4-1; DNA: TGCGCCAGCAGCCAAGGACAGGGACCAACTAATGAAAAACTGTTTTTT; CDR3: CASSQGQGPTNEKLFF
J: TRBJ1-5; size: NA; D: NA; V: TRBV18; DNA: TGTGCCAGCTCACGCGGGGATAGCAATCAGCCCCAGCATTTT; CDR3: CASSRGDSNQPQHF
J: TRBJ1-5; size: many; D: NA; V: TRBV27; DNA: TGTGCCAGCAGTTCCGTGTCGAGAACGCAGCCCCAGCATTTT; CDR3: CASSSVSRTQPQHF
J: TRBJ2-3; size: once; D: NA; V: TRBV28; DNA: TGTGCCAGCAGTTTAGGCCTACAGACGAACTCAGCCACAGATACGCAGTATTTT; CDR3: CASSLGLQTNSATDTQYF
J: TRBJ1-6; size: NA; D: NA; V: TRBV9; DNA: TGTGCCAGCAGCTTGGACACCGATAATTCACCCCTCCACTTT; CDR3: CASSLDTDNSPLHF
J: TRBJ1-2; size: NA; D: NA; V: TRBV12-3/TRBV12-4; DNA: TGTGCCAGCAGTTCTCGGGTGGCCGGTGGCTACACCTTC; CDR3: CASSSRVAGGYTF
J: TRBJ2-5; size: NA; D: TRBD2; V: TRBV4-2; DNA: TGTGCCAGCAGCCAAGATTCGCTAGCGGGGGGGCCGGTTTTGGAGACCCAGTACTTC; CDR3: CASSQDSLAGGPVLETQYF
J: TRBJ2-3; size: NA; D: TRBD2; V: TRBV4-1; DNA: TGCGCCAGCAGCCAAGAGTCTCTAGCGGGGGGCCTACGCACAGATACGCAGTATTTT; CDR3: CASSQESLAGGLRTDTQYF
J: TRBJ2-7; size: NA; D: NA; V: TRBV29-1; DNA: TGCAGCGTTGGGGGCAGGGGTATAGACGAGCAGTACTTC; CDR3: CSVGGRGIDEQYF
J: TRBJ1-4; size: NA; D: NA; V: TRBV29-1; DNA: TGCAGCGTTGCACTTAATGAAAAACTGTTTTTT; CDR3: CSVALNEKLFF
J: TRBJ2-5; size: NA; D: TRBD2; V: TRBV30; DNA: TGTGCCTGGAGTGTGCCGTGGGGGCGGGAGGGGCAAGAGACCCAGTACTTC; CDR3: CAWSVPWGREGQETQYF
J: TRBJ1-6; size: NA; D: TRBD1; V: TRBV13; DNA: TGTGCCAGCAGCCCGGACAGGGGGCTTAATTCACCCCTCCACTTT; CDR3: CASSPDRGLNSPLHF
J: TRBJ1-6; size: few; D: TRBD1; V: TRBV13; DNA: TGTGCCAGCAGCCTCCCGGGACAGGGTGGTTTATCACCCCTCCACTTT; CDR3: CASSLPGQGGLSPLHF
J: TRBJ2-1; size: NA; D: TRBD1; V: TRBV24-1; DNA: TGTGCCACCAGTGATTCTGGACAGGGGGCGGCGAATGAGCAGTTCTTC; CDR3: CATSDSGQGAANEQFF
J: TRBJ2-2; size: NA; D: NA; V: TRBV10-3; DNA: TGTGCCATCAGTGAGGTCGCCGGGGAGCTGTTTTTT; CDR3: CAISEVAGELFF
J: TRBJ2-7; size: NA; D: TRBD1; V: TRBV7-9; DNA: TGTGCCAGCAGCCCGGGACAGGGGAGCGAGCAGTACTTC; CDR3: CASSPGQGSEQYF
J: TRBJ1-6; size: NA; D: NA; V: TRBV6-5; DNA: TGTGCCAGCAGTTCCTCCGTTGAGAATTCACCCCTCCACTTT; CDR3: CASSSSVENSPLHF
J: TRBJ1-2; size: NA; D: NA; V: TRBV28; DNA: TGTGCCAGCAGTTCGGGTGGGGGCTCTGGCTACACCTTC; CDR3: CASSSGGGSGYTF
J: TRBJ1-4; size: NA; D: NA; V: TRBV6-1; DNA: TGTGCCAGCAGTGAAGGCCTCGCCGTCGGTGAAAAACTGTTTTTT; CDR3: CASSEGLAVGEKLFF
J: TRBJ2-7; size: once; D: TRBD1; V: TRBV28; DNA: TGTGCCAGCAGCCAGACAGGGTATTCCTACGAGCAGTACTTC; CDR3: CASSQTGYSYEQYF
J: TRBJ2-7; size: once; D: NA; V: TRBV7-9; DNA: TGTGCCAGCAGCCCGGCGGGCGGGGCCTCGTACGAGCAGTACTTC; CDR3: CASSPAGGASYEQYF
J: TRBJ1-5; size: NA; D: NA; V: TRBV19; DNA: TGTGCCAGTAGCACACAGGCGAGCAATCAGCCCCAGCATTTT; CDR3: CASSTQASNQPQHF
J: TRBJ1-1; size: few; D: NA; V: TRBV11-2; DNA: TGTGCCAGCAGCGCACAGGGTGGCACTGAAGCTTTCTTT; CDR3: CASSAQGGTEAFF
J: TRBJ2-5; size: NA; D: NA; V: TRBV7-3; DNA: TGTGCCAGCAGTTCGACTATTCAAGAGACCCAGTACTTC; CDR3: CASSSTIQETQYF
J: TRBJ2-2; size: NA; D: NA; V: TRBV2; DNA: TGTGCCAGCAGTGAAGCGCTATACGTGAGCGGGGAGCTGTTTTTT; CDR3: CASSEALYVSGELFF
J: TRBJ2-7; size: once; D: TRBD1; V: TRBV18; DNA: TGTGCCAGCGGGACAGGGGCCCTTAGGGAGCAGTACTTC; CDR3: CASGTGALREQYF
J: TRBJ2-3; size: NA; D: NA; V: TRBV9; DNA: TGTGCCAGCAGCGTAGAAGCGGCCAACCCAGATACGCAGTATTTT; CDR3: CASSVEAANPDTQYF
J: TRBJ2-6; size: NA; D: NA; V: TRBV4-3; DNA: TGCGCCAGCAGCCAAGGGACCTGGGGGGTCCCGGCCAACGTCCTGACTTTC; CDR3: CASSQGTWGVPANVLTF
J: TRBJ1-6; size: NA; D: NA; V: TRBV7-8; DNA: TGTGCCAGCAGCTCCAGTGGGAGAGGATATTCACCCCTCCACTTT; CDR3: CASSSSGRGYSPLHF
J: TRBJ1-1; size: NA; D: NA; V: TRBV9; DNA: TGTGCCAGCACCGACACCCCGAGGGGGGGGCCAGCTTTCTTT; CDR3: CASTDTPRGGPAFF
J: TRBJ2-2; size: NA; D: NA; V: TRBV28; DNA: TGTGCCAGCAGTGAGCTGGGAGACACCGGGGAGCTGTTTTTT; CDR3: CASSELGDTGELFF
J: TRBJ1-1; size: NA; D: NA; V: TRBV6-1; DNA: TGTGCCAGCAGTGAACTGCCGGGAGCTGGAGGGACTGAAGCTTTCTTT; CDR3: CASSELPGAGGTEAFF
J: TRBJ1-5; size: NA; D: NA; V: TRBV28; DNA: TGTGCCAGCTTAGGGGTGACAGAGTGGGTTCCTAATCAGCCCCAGCATTTT; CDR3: CASLGVTEWVPNQPQHF
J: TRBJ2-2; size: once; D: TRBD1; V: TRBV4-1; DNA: TGCGCCAGCAGCCAAGATGGCGGACAGGGGGCGATCGGGGAGCTGTTTTTT; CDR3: CASSQDGGQGAIGELFF
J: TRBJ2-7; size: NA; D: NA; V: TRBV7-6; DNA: TGTGCCAGCAGCCCACCCGCCCAGATCTACGAGCAGTACTTC; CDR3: CASSPPAQIYEQYF
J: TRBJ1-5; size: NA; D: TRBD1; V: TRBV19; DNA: TGTGCCAGTAGCGGGACAGGCCACAATCAGCCCCAGCATTTT; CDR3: CASSGTGHNQPQHF
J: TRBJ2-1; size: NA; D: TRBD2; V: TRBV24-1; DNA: TGTGCCACCACAGCGGGGGGGAGGGTCAATGAGCAGTTCTTC; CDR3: CATTAGGRVNEQFF
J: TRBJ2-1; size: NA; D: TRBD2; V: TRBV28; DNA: TGTGCCAGCAGTTTTGGCGGGGGAACCAACAATGAGCAGTTCTTC; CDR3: CASSFGGGTNNEQFF
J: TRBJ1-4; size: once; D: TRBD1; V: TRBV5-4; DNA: TGTGCCAGCAGCGTCCGGGTAGGGGGCCTTTCTAATGAAAAACTGTTTTTT; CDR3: CASSVRVGGLSNEKLFF
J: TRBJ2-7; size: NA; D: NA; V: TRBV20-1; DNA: TGCAGTGCTAGTAACAGGGTACAAAGCTTGTACTTC; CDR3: CSASNRVQSLYF
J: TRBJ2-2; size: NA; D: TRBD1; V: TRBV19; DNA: TGTGCCAGTATACAGGGGAGCGCGAACACCGGGGAGCTGTTTTTT; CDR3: CASIQGSANTGELFF
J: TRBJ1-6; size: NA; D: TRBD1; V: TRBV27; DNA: TGTGCCAGCAGTCTTCAATCCGGACAGGGAGATAATTCACCCCTCCACTTT; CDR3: CASSLQSGQGDNSPLHF
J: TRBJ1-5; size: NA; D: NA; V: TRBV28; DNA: TGTGCCATACGAACGGGACAAGCCGGCAATCAGCCCCAGCATTTT; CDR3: CAIRTGQAGNQPQHF
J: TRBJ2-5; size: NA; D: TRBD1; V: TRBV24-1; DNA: TGTGCCACCAGTGGACAGGGCACGCAAGAGACCCAGTACTTC; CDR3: CATSGQGTQETQYF
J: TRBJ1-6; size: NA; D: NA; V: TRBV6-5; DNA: TGTGCCAGCCGCGAGAATTCACCCCTCCACTTT; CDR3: CASRENSPLHF
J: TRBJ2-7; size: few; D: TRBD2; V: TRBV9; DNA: TGTGCCAGCAGCTCGAGACGCAGGGAGGGCTGGTTTTACGAGCAGTACTTC; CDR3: CASSSRRREGWFYEQYF
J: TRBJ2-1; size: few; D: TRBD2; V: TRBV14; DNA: TGTGCCAGCAGCCGAGGACTAGCCTCCTACAATGAGCAGTTCTTC; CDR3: CASSRGLASYNEQFF
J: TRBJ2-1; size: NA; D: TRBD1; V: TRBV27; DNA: TGTGCCAGCAAGACAGGGGGATCCCACAATGAGCAGTTCTTC; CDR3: CASKTGGSHNEQFF
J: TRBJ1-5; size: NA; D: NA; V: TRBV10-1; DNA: TGCGCCAGCAGTCCTGGGAGGGGTGCGCCGCCCCAGCATTTT; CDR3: CASSPGRGAPPQHF
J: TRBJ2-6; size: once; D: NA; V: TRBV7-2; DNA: TGTGCCAGCAGCTTAGCACTTCCCGGGGCCAACGTCCTGACTTTC; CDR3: CASSLALPGANVLTF
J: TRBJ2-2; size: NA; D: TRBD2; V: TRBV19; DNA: TGTGCCAGTCTTAGCGGGGGGGCGTCCGGGGAGCTGTTTTTT; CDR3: CASLSGGASGELFF
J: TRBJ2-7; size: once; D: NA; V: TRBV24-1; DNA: TGTGCCACCAGTGATTTGGGACAGTCGCGCTACGAGCAGTACTTC; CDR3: CATSDLGQSRYEQYF
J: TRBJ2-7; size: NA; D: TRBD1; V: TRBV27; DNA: TGTGCCAGCAGTACTCAGGGGGCTGGCTACGAGCAGTACTTC; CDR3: CASSTQGAGYEQYF
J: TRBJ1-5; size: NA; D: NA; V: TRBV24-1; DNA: TGTGCCACCAGTGATTCCGGACGGGGTAGCAATCAGCCCCAGCATTTT; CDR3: CATSDSGRGSNQPQHF
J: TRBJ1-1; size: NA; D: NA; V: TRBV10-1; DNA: TGCGCCAGCAGACCTACAGGGAACACTGAAGCTTTCTTT; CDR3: CASRPTGNTEAFF
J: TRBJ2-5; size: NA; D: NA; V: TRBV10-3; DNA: TGTGCCATCAGTGAGTCGTATGTTACCAGGGGAGAAGAGACCCAGTACTTC; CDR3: CAISESYVTRGEETQYF